The 2 T cell receptor beta chains below come from one sample, sequenced in a study of beta chain features in type 1 diabetes. The sequenced template was cDNA made from the entire isolated RNA. Clones were read by immunoSEQ multiplex PCR, and TCRdb kept only the in-frame ones, dropping some. The data show approximately 270,000 clones, with 14% seen just once and about 0.015% held by the top ten. These TCRs' antigens remain unknown. Notes on the study in general: Researchers report that Type 1 diabetes patients had moderately but significantly shorter TCRB CDR3s across all four CD4+ subsets.

The sequenced sample consisted of naive CD4+ T cells from blood. These receptors were collected from a man between 25 and 39 years old with type 1 diabetes.

The chain couples TRBV10-3 to TRBJ2-7; TRBD2 agrees at 13 bases. V was clipped by 8 bases and J by 5 bases; unmatched bases: 0. There are 12 residues in the CDR3. CDR1 ENHRY and CDR2 SYGVKD come from the germline V gene. The CDR3 loop is CAIGTSGNEQYF. The CDR3 DNA sequence: TGTGCCATCGGGACTAGCGGGAACGAGCAGTACTTC.

The V gene is TRBV9, the J gene TRBJ1-2, with a tentative D call TRBD1 (5 bases). Germline lookup yields CDR1 SGDLS and CDR2 YYNGEE. The CDR3 is 14 amino acids. Trimming left V 3 bases short and J 4 bases short, with 13 bases between. The CDR3, as DNA: TGTGCCAGCAGCGCAACAGACAGTATCTATGGCTACACCTTC. Encoded protein: CASSATDSIYGYTF.